This record looks at one T cell receptor (beta chain) sequence and its context. What it recognizes is unknown. The sample originates from a study of cytomegalovirus exposure and HLA in healthy donors. Whole-study findings and limits: Researchers counted 150 to 200 TCR beta chains as cytomegalovirus-associated. Certain sequence variants were highly shared and formed a cluster, and this cluster was likely a sequencing artifact. In a later analysis, compared with equally common non-associated chains, HLA-associated beta chains were more expanded. Beyond CMV serostatus, there was no information to go on about immune exposure.

Germline CDR1 is SGHDT and CDR2 is YYEEEE. The CDR3 runs to 13 residues. V lost 3 bases and J lost 4; bases outside the gene matches: 2. 60 Vbeta and 13 Jbeta primers were used in PCR. Sequencing was performed with immunoSEQ multiplex PCR; in TCRdb, only in-frame clones are kept and a portion is missing. The top ten clones hold 0.95% to 1.5% of a sample with some 190,000 clones, approximately 88% of them seen once. J is TRBJ2-5 and V is TRBV5-6; TRBD1 matches at 8 bases. This clonotype originated in a boy younger than 10 in good health and CMV-seronegative. Material: PBMCs. The CDR3 sequence: CASSSTGAETQYF. The CDR3 DNA is TGTGCCAGCAGCTCGACAGGGGCAGAGACCCAGTACTTC.